This is a list of T cell receptor beta chains from one sample in a study of T cell responses to AZD1222 COVID-19 vaccine. Profiled with immunoSEQ multiplex PCR; TCRdb holds only in-frame clones, not every one. The sample holds 100,000 or so clones, about 93% seen once. Sequenced here: peripheral blood, sampled 28 days after the second AZD1222 dose. These receptors came from an adult who received the AZD1222 COVID-19 vaccine. Both conserved end residues are part of each CDR3. A D gene is named only where the DNA matches it firmly. Size is omitted from some rows. Given values are once, few, many or a class for expanded clones.

j_call | v_call | clone_size | d_call | cdr3_nt | cdr3_aa
TRBJ2-1 | TRBV30 | once | - | TGTGCCTGGAGTTTCGGACAGGGAGGGGACAATGAGCAGTTCTTC | CAWSFGQGGDNEQFF
TRBJ2-1 | TRBV5-1 | - | TRBD2 | TGCGCCAGCAGCTTGTTAGCGGGGGGGCTCAATGAGCAGTTCTTC | CASSLLAGGLNEQFF
TRBJ1-4 | TRBV30 | - | - | TGTGCCTGGAGTGAGCGGTGGGCCGAAAAACTGTTTTTT | CAWSERWAEKLFF
TRBJ2-2 | TRBV7-3 | - | TRBD2 | TGTGCCAGCAGCAGAGGACTAGCGGGAGTTACCGGGGAGCTGTTTTTT | CASSRGLAGVTGELFF
TRBJ1-2 | TRBV20-1 | once | - | TGCAGTGCTAGTGGGATCACCTCTAACTATGGCTACACCTTC | CSASGITSNYGYTF
TRBJ1-6 | TRBV2 | - | - | TGTGCCAGCAGTGAGGCAGGGAGCTCCTATAATTCACCCCTCCACTTT | CASSEAGSSYNSPLHF
TRBJ1-2 | TRBV28 | - | TRBD1 | TGTGCCACCTCAGGACAGGGGTATGGCTACACCTTC | CATSGQGYGYTF
TRBJ2-1 | TRBV29-1 | - | - | TGCAGCGTGGAGATACGCGGAGACTCCTACAATGAGCAGTTCTTC | CSVEIRGDSYNEQFF
TRBJ1-4 | TRBV3-1/TRBV3-2 | - | - | TGTGCCAGCAGCCCGCTCGTGGGTGGTGAAAAACTGTTTTTT | CASSPLVGGEKLFF
TRBJ1-2 | TRBV9 | few | - | TGTGCCAGCAGCGGAGACAGGAAGAGCTATGGCTACACCTTC | CASSGDRKSYGYTF
TRBJ2-1 | TRBV9 | - | TRBD2 | TGTGCCAGCAGCGTAGGAGCGGGAGTGTCAAATGAGCAGTTCTTC | CASSVGAGVSNEQFF
TRBJ1-2 | TRBV27 | - | - | TGTGCCAGCAGTTTATTCGGCAGGTCGTCCGATGGCTACACCTTC | CASSLFGRSSDGYTF
TRBJ1-2 | TRBV3-1/TRBV3-2 | - | - | TGTGCCAGCAGCCAAGATCCGGGGTTATTGGGTGGCTACACCTTC | CASSQDPGLLGGYTF
TRBJ2-7 | TRBV6-4 | - | - | TGTGCCAGCAGTGCCGACGACCGAGCCTACGAGCAGTACTTC | CASSADDRAYEQYF
TRBJ2-7 | TRBV29-1 | - | - | TGCAGCGTTGGCCAAAGGGCTGTTTACGAGCAGTACTTC | CSVGQRAVYEQYF
TRBJ2-5 | TRBV5-1 | - | TRBD1 | TGCGCCAGCAGCTTCACCGGGACAGGTGGAGAGACCCAGTACTTC | CASSFTGTGGETQYF
TRBJ1-6 | TRBV7-2 | - | - | TGTGCCAGCAGCCGCCAATCATTACCCCTCCACTTT | CASSRQSLPLHF
TRBJ1-1 | TRBV5-8 | few | TRBD1 | TGTGCCAGCAGCTTGCGACAGGGTCTATGGGGGCACACTGAAGCTTTCTTT | CASSLRQGLWGHTEAFF
TRBJ1-4 | TRBV2 | - | - | TGTGCCAGCATGGGGGGCTATGGTGAAAAACTGTTTTTT | CASMGGYGEKLFF
TRBJ2-7 | TRBV27 | once | - | TGTGCCAGCAGTCTAGTTGGAGGGGCCACCTACGAGCAGTACTTC | CASSLVGGATYEQYF
TRBJ2-5 | TRBV6-5 | - | TRBD1 | TGTGCCAGCAGACGGGACAGTTTTTCCCAAGAGACCCAGTACTTC | CASRRDSFSQETQYF
TRBJ1-2 | TRBV7-2 | - | - | TGTGCCAGCAGCTTAGACAGGATATATGGCTACACCTTC | CASSLDRIYGYTF
TRBJ2-7 | TRBV27 | - | TRBD2 | TGTGCCAGCAGATCAGGACTAGCGAGAGATTACGAGCAGTACTTC | CASRSGLARDYEQYF
TRBJ1-1 | TRBV28 | - | TRBD1 | TGTGCCAGCAGTCCCCTTGGCGGACAGGGCACTGAAGCTTTCTTT | CASSPLGGQGTEAFF
TRBJ1-2 | TRBV7-9 | - | - | TGTGCCAGCAGCTTAGCGACTAGCTATGGCTACACCTTC | CASSLATSYGYTF
TRBJ2-3 | TRBV2 | - | - | TGTGCCAGCATTGAGGGTAACACAGATACGCAGTATTTT | CASIEGNTDTQYF
TRBJ1-4 | TRBV20-1 | - | - | TGCAGTGCTAGCCGTGGTGAAAAACTGTTTTTT | CSASRGEKLFF
TRBJ1-2 | TRBV7-2 | once | - | TGTGCCAGCAGGCCGGGTCCCCTCTATGGCTACACCTTC | CASRPGPLYGYTF
TRBJ2-7 | TRBV10-2 | - | - | TGCGCCAGCAGTGAGGATGACTACGAGCAGTACTTC | CASSEDDYEQYF
TRBJ2-1 | TRBV30 | - | - | TGTGCCTGGAGTGTATGGGACTTGGGCGGTGAGCAGTTCTTC | CAWSVWDLGGEQFF
TRBJ2-1 | TRBV19 | - | - | TGTGCCAGTAGTACGAGCCTGGGGCTCCGGGAGCAGTTCTTC | CASSTSLGLREQFF
TRBJ2-1 | TRBV7-3 | once | - | TGTGCCAGCAGCTTAAATTTTGGGCAGGGGCTCCTCAATGAGCAGTTCTTC | CASSLNFGQGLLNEQFF
TRBJ2-3 | TRBV5-1 | - | TRBD2 | TGCGCCAGCACCCAGCGGGGGGGGTTGGTAGCAGATACGCAGTATTTT | CASTQRGGLVADTQYF
TRBJ1-2 | TRBV29-1 | - | TRBD1 | TGCAGCGTGTGGACAGGGGGCTATGGCTACACCTTC | CSVWTGGYGYTF
TRBJ1-5 | TRBV27 | once | TRBD1 | TGTGCCAGCAGTACCACGACAGGGGGGCAGCCCCAGCATTTT | CASSTTTGGQPQHF
TRBJ2-5 | TRBV6-2/TRBV6-3 | - | - | TGTGCCAGCAGCCCCGGGGTGTCGTGGACCCAGTACTTC | CASSPGVSWTQYF
TRBJ2-7 | TRBV24-1 | - | TRBD1 | TGTGCCACCTCATCAGCCGGGACAGAGGACGAGCAGTACTTC | CATSSAGTEDEQYF
TRBJ2-3 | TRBV7-8 | - | TRBD2 | TGTGCCAGCAGCATAGCGGGACCAACAGATACGCAGTATTTT | CASSIAGPTDTQYF